The rows below give T cell receptor beta chains drawn from one sample of a study of blood T cell repertoires in COVID-19. Here immunoSEQ multiplex PCR was the method, and the copy in TCRdb shows in-frame clones only, minus some. The sample contains around 370,000 clones, 88% of which appear only once. The specimen was PBMCs or T cells enriched from blood (not recorded which). The receptors originated from a woman younger than 30 who had recovered from COVID-19. Each CDR3 is given with its conserved first and last residue. Fields, in order: clone size, D gene, J gene, V gene, CDR3 protein, CDR3 DNA. D genes are given only for firm matches. Not all rows give a size; the values are once, few, many and, for expanded clones, a class.

abundance: NA
d_gene: TRBD1
j_gene: TRBJ1-6
v_gene: TRBV27
CDR3aa: CASSLATGTSSYNSPLHF
CDR3nt: TGTGCCAGCAGTCTCGCGACAGGGACGAGCTCCTATAATTCACCCCTCCACTTT

abundance: NA
d_gene: NA
j_gene: TRBJ1-2
v_gene: TRBV5-8
CDR3aa: CASSLTGRGGYTF
CDR3nt: TGTGCCAGCAGCTTGACAGGGCGTGGAGGCTACACCTTC

abundance: NA
d_gene: NA
j_gene: TRBJ1-1
v_gene: TRBV2
CDR3aa: CASRSRPGWDTEAFF
CDR3nt: TGTGCCAGCAGGTCTCGGCCAGGGTGGGACACTGAAGCTTTCTTT

abundance: NA
d_gene: NA
j_gene: TRBJ1-3
v_gene: TRBV6-5
CDR3aa: CATKRDKGNTIYF
CDR3nt: TGTGCCACCAAACGGGACAAAGGAAACACCATATATTTT

abundance: NA
d_gene: NA
j_gene: TRBJ2-2
v_gene: TRBV14
CDR3aa: CASSLVNTGELFF
CDR3nt: TGTGCCAGCAGTCTCGTTAACACCGGGGAGCTGTTTTTT

abundance: NA
d_gene: NA
j_gene: TRBJ1-3
v_gene: TRBV7-6
CDR3aa: CASSMTGGNTIYF
CDR3nt: TGTGCCAGCAGCATGACAGGTGGAAACACCATATATTTT

abundance: few
d_gene: TRBD1
j_gene: TRBJ1-1
v_gene: TRBV7-8
CDR3aa: CASSWGQGNTEAFF
CDR3nt: TGTGCCAGCAGTTGGGGACAGGGGAACACTGAAGCTTTCTTT

abundance: NA
d_gene: NA
j_gene: TRBJ1-5
v_gene: TRBV24-1
CDR3aa: CATSTEFSNQPQHF
CDR3nt: TGTGCCACTTCGACAGAATTTAGCAATCAGCCCCAGCATTTT

abundance: NA
d_gene: TRBD2
j_gene: TRBJ2-3
v_gene: TRBV6-5
CDR3aa: CASSRGLAGRDTQYF
CDR3nt: TGTGCCAGCAGTCGGGGACTAGCGGGGCGAGATACGCAGTATTTT

abundance: NA
d_gene: NA
j_gene: TRBJ1-1
v_gene: TRBV15
CDR3aa: CATSRPRGSEAFF
CDR3nt: TGTGCCACCAGCAGACCCAGGGGTTCTGAAGCTTTCTTT

abundance: NA
d_gene: NA
j_gene: TRBJ1-5
v_gene: TRBV27
CDR3aa: CASSRRGNQPQHF
CDR3nt: TGTGCCAGCAGCCGTAGGGGGAATCAGCCCCAGCATTTT

abundance: NA
d_gene: TRBD2
j_gene: TRBJ2-2
v_gene: TRBV5-1
CDR3aa: CASSWQPSGGPYTGELFF
CDR3nt: TGCGCCAGCAGCTGGCAGCCTAGCGGGGGGCCTTACACCGGGGAGCTGTTTTTT

abundance: NA
d_gene: NA
j_gene: TRBJ1-1
v_gene: TRBV5-4
CDR3aa: CASSPGTPMNTEAFF
CDR3nt: TGTGCCAGCAGCCCGGGGACACCTATGAACACTGAAGCTTTCTTT

abundance: NA
d_gene: NA
j_gene: TRBJ2-3
v_gene: TRBV18
CDR3aa: CASSRPSRGHKGTDTQYF
CDR3nt: TGTGCCAGCTCACGGCCTTCGCGGGGGCACAAGGGCACAGATACGCAGTATTTT

abundance: NA
d_gene: TRBD1
j_gene: TRBJ1-6
v_gene: TRBV3-1/TRBV3-2
CDR3aa: CASSTGTGNSPLHF
CDR3nt: TGTGCCAGCAGCACCGGGACAGGCAATTCACCCCTCCACTTT

abundance: NA
d_gene: TRBD1
j_gene: TRBJ2-1
v_gene: TRBV6-4
CDR3aa: CASGRAGGPEQFF
CDR3nt: TGTGCCAGCGGGCGCGCAGGGGGCCCTGAGCAGTTCTTC

abundance: NA
d_gene: NA
j_gene: TRBJ2-1
v_gene: TRBV5-1
CDR3aa: CASSLVGESYNEQFF
CDR3nt: TGCGCCAGCAGCTTGGTCGGGGAGTCCTACAATGAGCAGTTCTTC